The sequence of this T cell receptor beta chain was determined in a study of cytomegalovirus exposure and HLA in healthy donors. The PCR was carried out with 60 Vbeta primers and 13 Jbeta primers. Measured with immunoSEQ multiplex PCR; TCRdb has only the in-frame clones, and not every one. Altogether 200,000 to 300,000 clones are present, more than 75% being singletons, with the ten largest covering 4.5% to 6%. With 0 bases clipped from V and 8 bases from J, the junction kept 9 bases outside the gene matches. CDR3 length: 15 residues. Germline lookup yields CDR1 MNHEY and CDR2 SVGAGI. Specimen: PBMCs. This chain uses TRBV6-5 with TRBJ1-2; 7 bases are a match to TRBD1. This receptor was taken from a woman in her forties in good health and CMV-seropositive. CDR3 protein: CASSYSRQGVRGYTF. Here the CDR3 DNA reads TGTGCCAGCAGTTACTCCCGACAGGGTGTGAGAGGCTACACCTTC.